The clone carrying this T cell receptor beta chain showed up many times. The target antigen is unknown. A TCRbeta library incorporating unique molecular identifiers was prepared. TCRdb used MiXCR to reprocess the PCR reads, holding one entry per CDR3 protein. The table has roughly 30,000 distinct CDR3 sequences, approximately 7% seen once. The V end lost 0 bases, the J end lost 5 bases, and 8 bases lay between the germline ends. Germline V gene lookup returns CDR1 LNHNV and CDR2 YYDKDF (reference sequence). The CDR3 loop spans 14 amino acids. The source of the sample is a study of T-cell reconstitution after alpha-beta-depleted transplantation in children. Whole-study results and caveats: About two months after transplant, alpha-beta T cells reportedly came from several hundred expanded graft clones. One year after transplant, T-cell counts and diversity came mostly from newly produced T cells.

The TCR sequence derives from a child under three years old who had a stem cell transplant for acute myeloid leukemia, so the T cells may come from the graft donor. The genes are TRBV15 and TRBJ2-1; D is possibly TRBD2 (6 bases). The sequencing used peripheral blood, collected 60 days after TCRalphabeta/CD19-depleted stem cell transplant. The CDR3 region has the DNA TGTGCCACCAGCAGAGATAAGCGGGACAATGAGCAGTTCTTC. It encodes CATSRDKRDNEQFF.